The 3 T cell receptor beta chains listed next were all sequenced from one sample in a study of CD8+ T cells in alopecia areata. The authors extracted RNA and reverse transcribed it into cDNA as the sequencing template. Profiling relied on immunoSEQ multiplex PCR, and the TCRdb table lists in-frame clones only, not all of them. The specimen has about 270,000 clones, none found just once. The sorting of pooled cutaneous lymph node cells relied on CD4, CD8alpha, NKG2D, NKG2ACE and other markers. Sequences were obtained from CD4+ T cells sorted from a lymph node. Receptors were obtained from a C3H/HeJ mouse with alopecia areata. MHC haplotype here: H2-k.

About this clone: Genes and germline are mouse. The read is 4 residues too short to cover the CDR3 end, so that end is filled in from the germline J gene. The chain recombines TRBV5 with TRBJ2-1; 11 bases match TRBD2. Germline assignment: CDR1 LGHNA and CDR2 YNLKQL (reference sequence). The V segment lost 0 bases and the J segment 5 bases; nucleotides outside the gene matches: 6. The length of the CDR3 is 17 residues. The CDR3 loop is CASSQEHWGGRDAEQFF. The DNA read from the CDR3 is TGTGCCAGCAGCCAAGAACACTGGGGGGGCCGGGATGCT.

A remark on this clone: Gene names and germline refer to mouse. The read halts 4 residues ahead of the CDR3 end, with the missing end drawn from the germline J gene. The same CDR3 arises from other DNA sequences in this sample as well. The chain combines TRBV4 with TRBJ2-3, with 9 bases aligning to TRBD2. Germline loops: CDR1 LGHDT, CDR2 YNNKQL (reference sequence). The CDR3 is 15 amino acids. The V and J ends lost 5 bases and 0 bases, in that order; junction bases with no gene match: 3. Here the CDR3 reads CASSRLGASAETLYF. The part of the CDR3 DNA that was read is TGTGCCAGCAGCCGACTGGGGGCTAGTGCAGAA. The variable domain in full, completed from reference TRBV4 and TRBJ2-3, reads ETAVFQTPNYHVTQVGNEVSFNCKQTLGHDTMYWYKQDSKKLLKIMFSYNNKQLIVNETVPRRFSPQSSDKAHLNLRIKSVEPEDSAVYLCASSRLGASAETLYFGSGTRLTVL.

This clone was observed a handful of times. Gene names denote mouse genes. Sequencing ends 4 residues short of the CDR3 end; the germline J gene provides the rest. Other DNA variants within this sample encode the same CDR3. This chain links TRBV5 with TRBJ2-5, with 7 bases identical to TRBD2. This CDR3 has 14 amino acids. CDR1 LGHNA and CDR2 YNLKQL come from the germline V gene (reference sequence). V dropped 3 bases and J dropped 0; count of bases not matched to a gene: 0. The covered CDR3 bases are TGTGCCAGCAGCCACTGGGGGAACCAAGAC. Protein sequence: CASSHWGNQD. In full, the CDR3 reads CASSHWGNQDTQYF.